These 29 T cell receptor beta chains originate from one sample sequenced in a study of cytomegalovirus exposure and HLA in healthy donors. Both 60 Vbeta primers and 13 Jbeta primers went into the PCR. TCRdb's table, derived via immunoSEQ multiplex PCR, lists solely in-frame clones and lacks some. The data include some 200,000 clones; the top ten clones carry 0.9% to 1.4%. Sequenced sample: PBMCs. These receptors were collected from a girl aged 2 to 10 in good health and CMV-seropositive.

The CDR3 here is CASSSAGGENTIYF. The CDR3 DNA sequence: TGTGCCAGCAGCTCCGCGGGAGGGGAGAACACCATATATTTT. V usage is TRBV11-2 and J usage is TRBJ1-3; D perhaps matches TRBD1 (5 bases). V lost 4 bases and J lost 7, with 14 bases in between. Germline V gene data show CDR1 as SGHAT and CDR2 as FQNNGV. The CDR3 is made up of 14 amino acids.

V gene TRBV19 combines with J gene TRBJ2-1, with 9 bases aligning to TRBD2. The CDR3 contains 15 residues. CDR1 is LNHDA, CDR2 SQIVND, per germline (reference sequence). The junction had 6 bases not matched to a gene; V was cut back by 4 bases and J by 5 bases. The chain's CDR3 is CASSTGGLANNEQFF. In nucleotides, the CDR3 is TGTGCCAGTAGTACGGGGGGACTAGCTAACAATGAGCAGTTCTTC. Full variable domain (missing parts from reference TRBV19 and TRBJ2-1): DGGITQSPKYLFRKEGQNVTLSCEQNLNHDAMYWYRQDPGQGLRLIYYSQIVNDFQKGDIAEGYSVSREKKESFPLTVTSAQKNPTAFYLCASSTGGLANNEQFFGPGTRLTVL.

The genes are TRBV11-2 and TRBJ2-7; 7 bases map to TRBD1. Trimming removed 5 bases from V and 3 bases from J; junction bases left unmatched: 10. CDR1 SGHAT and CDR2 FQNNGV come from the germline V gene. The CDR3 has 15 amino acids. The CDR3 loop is CASSQQQGSFYEQYF. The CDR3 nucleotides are TGTGCCAGCAGCCAGCAACAGGGGAGTTTCTACGAGCAGTACTTC.

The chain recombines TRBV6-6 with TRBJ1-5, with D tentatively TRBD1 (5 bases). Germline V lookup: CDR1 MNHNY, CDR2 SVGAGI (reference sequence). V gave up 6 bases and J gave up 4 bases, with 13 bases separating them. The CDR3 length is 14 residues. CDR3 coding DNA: TGTGCCAGCAGCCGGGGGGGTTCGAATCAGCCCCAGCATTTT. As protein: CASSRGGSNQPQHF.

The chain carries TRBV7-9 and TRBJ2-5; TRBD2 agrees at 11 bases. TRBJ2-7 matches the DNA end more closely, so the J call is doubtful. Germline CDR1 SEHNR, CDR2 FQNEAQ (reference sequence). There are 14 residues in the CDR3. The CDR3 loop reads CASSRLAGPYEQYF. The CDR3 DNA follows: TGTGCCAGCAGTAGACTAGCGGGACCCTACGAGCAGTACTTC.

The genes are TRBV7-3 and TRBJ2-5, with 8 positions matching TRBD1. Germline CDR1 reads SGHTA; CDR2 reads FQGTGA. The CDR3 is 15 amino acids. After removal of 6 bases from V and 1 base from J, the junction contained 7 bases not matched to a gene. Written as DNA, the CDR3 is TGTGCCAGCAGTGGCACAGGGGGTTTCCAAGAGACCCAGTACTTC. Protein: CASSGTGGFQETQYF.

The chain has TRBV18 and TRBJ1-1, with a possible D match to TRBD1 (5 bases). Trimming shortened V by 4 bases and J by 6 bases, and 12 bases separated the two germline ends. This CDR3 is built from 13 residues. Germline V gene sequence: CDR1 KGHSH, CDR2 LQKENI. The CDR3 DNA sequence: TGTGCCAGCTCACTCGACAGACACGCTGAAGCTTTCTTT. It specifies CASSLDRHAEAFF. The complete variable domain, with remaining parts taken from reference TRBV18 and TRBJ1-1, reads NAGVMQNPRHLVRRRGQEARLRCSPMKGHSHVYWYRQLPEEGLKFMVYLQKENIIDESGMPKERFSAEFPKEGPSILRIQQVVRGDSAAYFCASSLDRHAEAFFGQGTRLTVV.

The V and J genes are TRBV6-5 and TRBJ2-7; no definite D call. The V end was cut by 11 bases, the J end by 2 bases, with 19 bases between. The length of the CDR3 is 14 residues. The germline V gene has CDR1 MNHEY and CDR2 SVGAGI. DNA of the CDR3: TGTGCCGCGGCTAAGGATTCCCGACCCTACGAGCAGTACTTC. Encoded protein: CAAAKDSRPYEQYF.

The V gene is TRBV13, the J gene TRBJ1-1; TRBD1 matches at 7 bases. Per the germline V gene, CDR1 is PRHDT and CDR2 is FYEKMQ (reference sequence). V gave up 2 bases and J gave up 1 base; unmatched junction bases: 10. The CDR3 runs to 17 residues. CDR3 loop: CASSLLDPGQKNTEAFF. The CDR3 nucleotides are TGTGCCAGCAGCTTATTGGACCCGGGACAGAAGAACACTGAAGCTTTCTTT.

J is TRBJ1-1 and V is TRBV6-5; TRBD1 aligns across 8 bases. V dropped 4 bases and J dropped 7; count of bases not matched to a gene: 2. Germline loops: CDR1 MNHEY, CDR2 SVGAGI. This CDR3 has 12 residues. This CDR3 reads CASSSTGGEAFF. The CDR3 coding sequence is TGTGCCAGCAGTTCCACAGGGGGTGAAGCTTTCTTT.

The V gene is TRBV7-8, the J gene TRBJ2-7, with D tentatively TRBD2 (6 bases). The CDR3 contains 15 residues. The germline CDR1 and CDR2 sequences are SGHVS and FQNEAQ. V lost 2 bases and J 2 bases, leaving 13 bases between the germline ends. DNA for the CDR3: TGTGCCAGCAGCTTATACGGGAGAAGCACCTACGAGCAGTACTTC. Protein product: CASSLYGRSTYEQYF.

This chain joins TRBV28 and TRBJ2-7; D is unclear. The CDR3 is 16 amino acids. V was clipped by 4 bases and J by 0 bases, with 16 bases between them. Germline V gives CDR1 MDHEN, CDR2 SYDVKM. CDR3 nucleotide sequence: TGTGCCAGCAGTTCCGCCACCGGGTCGAGCTCCTACGAGCAGTACTTC. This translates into CASSSATGSSSYEQYF.

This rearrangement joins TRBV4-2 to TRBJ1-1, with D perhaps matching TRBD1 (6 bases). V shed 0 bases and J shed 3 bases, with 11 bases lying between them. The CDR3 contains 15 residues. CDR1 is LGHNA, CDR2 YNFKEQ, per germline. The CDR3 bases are TGTGCCAGCAGCCAAGAGCGGTACAGGGACACTGAAGCTTTCTTT. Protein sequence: CASSQERYRDTEAFF.

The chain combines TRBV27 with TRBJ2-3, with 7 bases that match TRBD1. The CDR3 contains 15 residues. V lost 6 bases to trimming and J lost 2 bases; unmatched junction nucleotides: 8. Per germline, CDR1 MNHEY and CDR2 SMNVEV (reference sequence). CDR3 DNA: TGTGCCAGCAGGCCGGGACAGTACTACACAGATACGCAGTATTTT. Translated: CASRPGQYYTDTQYF.

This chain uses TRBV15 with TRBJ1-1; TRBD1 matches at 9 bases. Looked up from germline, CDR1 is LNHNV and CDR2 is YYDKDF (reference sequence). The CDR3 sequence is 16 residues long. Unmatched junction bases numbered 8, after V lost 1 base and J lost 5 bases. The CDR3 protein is CATSRAIQGAWTEAFF. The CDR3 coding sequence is TGTGCCACCAGCAGAGCGATACAGGGGGCGTGGACTGAAGCTTTCTTT.

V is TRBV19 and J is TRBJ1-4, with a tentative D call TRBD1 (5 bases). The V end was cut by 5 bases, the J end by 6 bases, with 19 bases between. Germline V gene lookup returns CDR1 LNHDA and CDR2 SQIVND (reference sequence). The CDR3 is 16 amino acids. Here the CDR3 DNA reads TGTGCCAGTAGTCGGGGCGGGGCAGCCCTATATGAAAAACTGTTTTTT. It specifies CASSRGGAALYEKLFF. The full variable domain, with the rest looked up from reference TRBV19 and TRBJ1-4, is DGGITQSPKYLFRKEGQNVTLSCEQNLNHDAMYWYRQDPGQGLRLIYYSQIVNDFQKGDIAEGYSVSREKKESFPLTVTSAQKNPTAFYLCASSRGGAALYEKLFFGSGTQLSVL.

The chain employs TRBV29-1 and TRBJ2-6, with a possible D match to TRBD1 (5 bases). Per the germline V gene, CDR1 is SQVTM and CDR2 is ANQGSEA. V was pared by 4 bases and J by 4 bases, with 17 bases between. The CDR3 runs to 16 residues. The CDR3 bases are TGCAGCGTTGGGATTCCAGGGTTTCCCGGGGCCAACGTCCTGACTTTC. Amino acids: CSVGIPGFPGANVLTF.

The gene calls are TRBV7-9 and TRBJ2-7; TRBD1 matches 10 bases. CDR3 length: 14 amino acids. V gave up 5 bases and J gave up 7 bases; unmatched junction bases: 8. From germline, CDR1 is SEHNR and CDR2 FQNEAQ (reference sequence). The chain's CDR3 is CASSTGTGVGEQYF. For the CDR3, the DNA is TGTGCCAGCAGCACCGGGACAGGGGTCGGAGAGCAGTACTTC. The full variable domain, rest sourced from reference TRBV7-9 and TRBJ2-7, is DTGVSQNPRHKITKRGQNVTFRCDPISEHNRLYWYRQTLGQGPEFLTYFQNEAQLEKSRLLSDRFSAERPKGSFSTLEIQRTEQGDSAMYLCASSTGTGVGEQYFGPGTRLTVT.

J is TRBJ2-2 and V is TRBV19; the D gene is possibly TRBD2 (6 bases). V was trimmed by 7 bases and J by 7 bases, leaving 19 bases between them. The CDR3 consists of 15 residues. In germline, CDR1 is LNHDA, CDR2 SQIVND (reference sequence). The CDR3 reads CASTPVGGVGGELFF. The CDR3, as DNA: TGTGCCAGTACCCCCGTGGGGGGAGTTGGCGGGGAGCTGTTTTTT. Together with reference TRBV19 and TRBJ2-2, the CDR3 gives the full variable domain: DGGITQSPKYLFRKEGQNVTLSCEQNLNHDAMYWYRQDPGQGLRLIYYSQIVNDFQKGDIAEGYSVSREKKESFPLTVTSAQKNPTAFYLCASTPVGGVGGELFFGEGSRLTVL.

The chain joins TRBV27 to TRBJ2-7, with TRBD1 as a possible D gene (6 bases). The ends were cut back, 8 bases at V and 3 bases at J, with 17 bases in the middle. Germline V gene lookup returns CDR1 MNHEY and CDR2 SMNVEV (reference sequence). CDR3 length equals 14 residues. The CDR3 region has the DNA TGTGCCAGCTCGGACAGTTTTACCTACTACGAGCAGTACTTC. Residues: CASSDSFTYYEQYF.

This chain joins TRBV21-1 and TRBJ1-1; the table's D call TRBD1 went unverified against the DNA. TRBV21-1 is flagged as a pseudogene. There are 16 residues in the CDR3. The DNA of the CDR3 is TGTGCCAACGGGGAAGACAGGGGAGGTAGGAACACTGAAGCTTTCTTT. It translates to CANGEDRGGRNTEAFF.

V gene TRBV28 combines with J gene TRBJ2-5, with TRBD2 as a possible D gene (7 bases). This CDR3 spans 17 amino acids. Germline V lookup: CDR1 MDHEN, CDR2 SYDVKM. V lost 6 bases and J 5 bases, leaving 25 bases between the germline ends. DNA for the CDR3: TGTGCCAGCAGCATTCAAGCGGGGATAAAGGGGGGTGAGACCCAGTACTTC. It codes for CASSIQAGIKGGETQYF.

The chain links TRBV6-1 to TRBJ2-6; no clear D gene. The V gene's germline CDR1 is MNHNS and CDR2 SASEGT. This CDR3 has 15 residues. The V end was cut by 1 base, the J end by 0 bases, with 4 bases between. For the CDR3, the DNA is TGTGCCAGCAGTGAAGGTAACTCTGGGGCCAACGTCCTGACTTTC. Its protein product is CASSEGNSGANVLTF.

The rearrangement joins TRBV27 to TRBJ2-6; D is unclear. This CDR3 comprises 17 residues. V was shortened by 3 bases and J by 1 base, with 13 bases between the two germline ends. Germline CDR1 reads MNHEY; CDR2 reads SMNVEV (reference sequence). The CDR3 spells CASSFTAPWSGANVLTF. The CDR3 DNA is TGTGCCAGCAGTTTTACAGCCCCCTGGTCTGGGGCCAACGTCCTGACTTTC.

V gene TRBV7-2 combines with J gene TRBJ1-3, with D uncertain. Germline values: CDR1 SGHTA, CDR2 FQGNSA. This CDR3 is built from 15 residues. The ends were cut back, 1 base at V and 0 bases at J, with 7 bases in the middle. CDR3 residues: CASSLVSSSGNTIYF. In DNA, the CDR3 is TGTGCCAGCAGCTTAGTTTCCAGCTCTGGAAACACCATATATTTT.

Here the CDR3 reads CATSRGQGEGDQPQHF. The CDR3 DNA reads TGTGCCACCAGCAGAGGACAGGGAGAGGGGGACCAGCCCCAGCATTTT. V gene TRBV15 combines with J gene TRBJ1-5, with 7 bases matching TRBD1. V lost 1 base, J lost 7 bases, and 10 bases stayed unmatched. CDR1 is LNHNV and CDR2 is YYDKDF in the germline V gene (reference sequence). The CDR3 covers 16 residues.

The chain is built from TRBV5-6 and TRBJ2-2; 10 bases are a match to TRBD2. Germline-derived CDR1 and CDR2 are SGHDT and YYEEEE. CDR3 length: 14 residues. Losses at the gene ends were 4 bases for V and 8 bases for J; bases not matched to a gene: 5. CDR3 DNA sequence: TGTGCCAGCAGCATAGGGACTAGCGATGGGGAGCTGTTTTTT. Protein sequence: CASSIGTSDGELFF. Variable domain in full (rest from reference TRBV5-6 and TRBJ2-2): DAGVTQSPTHLIKTRGQQVTLRCSPKSGHDTVSWYQQALGQGPQFIFQYYEEEERQRGNFPDRFSGHQFPNYSSELNVNALLLGDSALYLCASSIGTSDGELFFGEGSRLTVL.

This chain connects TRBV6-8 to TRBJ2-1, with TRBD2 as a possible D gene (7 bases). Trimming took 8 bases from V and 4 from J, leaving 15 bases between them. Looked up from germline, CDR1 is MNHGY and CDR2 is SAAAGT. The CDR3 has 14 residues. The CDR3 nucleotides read TGTGCCAGCGGCGGGAGCCAGGGGTACAATGAGCAGTTCTTC. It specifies CASGGSQGYNEQFF.

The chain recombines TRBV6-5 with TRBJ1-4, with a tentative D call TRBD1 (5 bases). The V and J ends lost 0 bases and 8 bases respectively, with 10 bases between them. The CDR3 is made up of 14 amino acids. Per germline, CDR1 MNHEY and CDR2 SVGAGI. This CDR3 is CASSYSQGHEKLFF. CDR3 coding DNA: TGTGCCAGCAGTTACTCTCAGGGCCACGAAAAACTGTTTTTT.